What follows describes a single T cell receptor (beta chain). TCR beta CDR3 regions were amplified from RNA. When the TCR CDR3 underwent first-round RT-PCR, the HTBI primer set was used. TCRdb recomputed calls from the multiplex PCR reads with MiXCR, one row per CDR3 protein. The sample shows approximately 640,000 distinct CDR3 sequences, roughly 17% of them seen only once. The sample comes from a study of T cells in Graves' hyperthyroidism and ophthalmopathy. About the study: The initial diagnosis was the point when peripheral blood was collected, ahead of any treatment.

The CDR3 consists of 15 residues. Germline V gives CDR1 SGHRS, CDR2 YFSETQ. V lost 5 bases to trimming and J lost 1 base; unmatched junction nucleotides: 5. This TCR was recovered from a man aged 45 to 65 with Graves' hyperthyroidism. The chain employs TRBV5-1 and TRBJ2-5, with 10 bases identical to TRBD2. The specimen was blood. The DNA of the CDR3 is TGCGCCAGCAGTATGGGGACTAGCGCCCAAGAGACCCAGTACTTC. Translating gives CASSMGTSAQETQYF.